One and the same sample provided the 27 T cell receptor beta chains below, sequenced in a study of PD-L1 blockade in urothelial cancer. Time point indicated: peripheral blood 6 weeks after treatment start. Some clones are missing from TCRdb's copy, which holds only in-frame ones; the method was immunoSEQ multiplex PCR. The sample shows tens of thousands of clones, under 95% of them seen only once. The sample was PBMCs, taken around atezolizumab (anti-PD-L1) treatment. Receptors were obtained from a man in his 70s with urothelial cancer.

This chain uses TRBV7-6 with TRBJ2-1, with 8 bases lining up with TRBD2. The CDR3 runs 15 residues. Germline lookup yields CDR1 SGHVS and CDR2 FNYEAQ. With 5 bases clipped from V and 8 bases from J, the junction kept 11 bases outside the gene matches. The CDR3 spells CASSPGWTSSDEQFF. The CDR3, as DNA: TGTGCCAGCAGCCCGGGATGGACTAGCTCGGATGAGCAGTTCTTC.

In DNA form, the CDR3 reads TGTGCCACCAGCAGAGCACGGCTAGCAGAAAACATTCAGTACTTC. The encoded protein is CATSRARLAENIQYF. The chain uses TRBV15 and TRBJ2-4, with D perhaps matching TRBD2 (5 bases). The ends were cut back, 1 base at V and 5 bases at J, with 12 bases in the middle. The CDR3 consists of 15 residues. The germline V gene encodes CDR1 LNHNV and CDR2 YYDKDF (reference sequence).

The rearrangement links TRBV30 to TRBJ2-1, with 11 bases identical to TRBD2. The CDR3 has 14 residues. Germline V gives CDR1 GTSNPN, CDR2 SVGIG (reference sequence). The junction had 4 bases not matched to a gene; V was cut back by 0 bases and J by 9 bases. CDR3 protein: CAWSVLAGVAEQFF. In DNA form, the CDR3 reads TGTGCCTGGAGTGTACTAGCGGGAGTCGCTGAGCAGTTCTTC. Full variable domain (outside the CDR3, taken from reference TRBV30 and TRBJ2-1): SQTIHQWPATLVQPVGSPLSLECTVEGTSNPNLYWYRQAAGRGLQLLFYSVGIGQISSEVPQNLSASRPQDRQFILSSKKLLLSDSGFYLCAWSVLAGVAEQFFGPGTRLTVL.

Comment on this clone: The junction does not match germline at one end; this may be a read error. The chain employs TRBV5-4 and TRBJ2-7; D might be TRBD2 (5 bases). Germline assignment: CDR1 SGHNT and CDR2 YYREEE (reference sequence). This CDR3 spans 12 amino acids. CDR3 sequence (DNA): TGTGCCGGCAGCTTGTTAGGCGGGGAGCAGTACTTC. It yields the protein CAGSLLGGEQYF.

The chain uses TRBV6-6 and TRBJ2-3; 10 bases match TRBD2. Germline V lookup: CDR1 MNHNY, CDR2 SVGAGI (reference sequence). V shed 4 bases and J 3 bases; nucleotides not matched to a gene: 7. CDR3 size: 16 residues. The CDR3 here is CASSSRASGSTDTQYF. The CDR3 coding sequence is TGTGCCAGCAGTTCACGGGCTAGCGGGAGTACAGATACGCAGTATTTT.

The chain uses TRBV11-2 and TRBJ1-2; D is possibly TRBD1 (5 bases). The ends were cut back, 0 bases at V and 6 bases at J, with 8 bases in the middle. Per germline, CDR1 SGHAT and CDR2 FQNNGV. This CDR3 comprises 13 residues. The CDR3 bases are TGTGCCAGCAGCTTAGACAGGGAGGATGGCTACACCTTC. This codes for CASSLDREDGYTF. Full variable domain (outside the CDR3, taken from reference TRBV11-2 and TRBJ1-2): EAGVAQSPRYKIIEKRQSVAFWCNPISGHATLYWYQQILGQGPKLLIQFQNNGVVDDSQLPKDRFSAERLKGVDSTLKIQPAKLEDSAVYLCASSLDREDGYTFGSGTRLTVV.

The chain carries TRBV28 and TRBJ1-1; the match to TRBD1 covers 9 bases. Germline values: CDR1 MDHEN, CDR2 SYDVKM. CDR3 length: 15 residues. Unmatched junction bases numbered 6, after V lost 2 bases and J lost 5 bases. The CDR3 DNA sequence: TGTGCCAGCAGTTTACGGGACAGGGATTATACTGAAGCTTTCTTT. This gives the protein CASSLRDRDYTEAFF.

The J gene is TRBJ2-5, the V gene TRBV11-2, with D perhaps matching TRBD2 (7 bases). CDR3 length: 14 amino acids. V lost 6 bases and J lost 5, with 16 bases in between. Per germline, CDR1 SGHAT and CDR2 FQNNGV. The CDR3 DNA is TGTGCCAGCAGAGCGGGACTCCAGGGGGAGACCCAGTACTTC. Residues: CASRAGLQGETQYF.

The CDR3 is CASSKWTGGAEAFF. The CDR3 DNA is TGTGCCAGTAGTAAGTGGACAGGCGGAGCTGAAGCTTTCTTT. The chain couples TRBV19 to TRBJ1-1; 7 nucleotides match TRBD1. The CDR3 has 14 residues. V shed 4 bases, J shed 6 bases, and the junction held 8 bases outside the gene matches. CDR1 and CDR2 from the germline V gene are LNHDA and SQIVND (reference sequence).

The rearrangement uses TRBV15 and TRBJ2-2, with TRBD1 matching 9 bases. Looked up from germline, CDR1 is LNHNV and CDR2 is YYDKDF (reference sequence). The CDR3 sequence is 16 residues long. Unmatched junction bases numbered 1, after V lost 0 bases and J lost 2 bases. The CDR3 DNA reads TGTGCCACCAGCAGAGAACAGGGGGCTAACACCGGGGAGCTGTTTTTT. Residues: CATSREQGANTGELFF.

The chain uses TRBV18 and TRBJ1-1; 9 nucleotides agree with TRBD1. CDR1 KGHSH and CDR2 LQKENI come from the germline V gene. J gave up 1 base and V 3 bases, and 6 bases lay outside the gene matches. The CDR3 has 16 amino acids. CDR3 in amino acids: CASSPGTGLGNTEAFF. Here the CDR3 DNA reads TGTGCCAGCTCACCTGGGACAGGGTTGGGGAACACTGAAGCTTTCTTT.

This chain uses TRBV15 with TRBJ1-1; maybe TRBD1 (6 bases). V dropped 4 bases and J dropped 1 base, with 7 bases sitting between them. The CDR3 runs to 13 residues. CDR1 and CDR2 (germline): LNHNV, YYDKDF (reference sequence). The CDR3 DNA reads as TGTGCCACCAGCATACAGGGGAACACTGAAGCTTTCTTT. This gives the protein CATSIQGNTEAFF.

The rearrangement links TRBV5-5 to TRBJ2-1, with 9 nucleotides matching TRBD2. The germline V gene has CDR1 SGHKS and CDR2 YYEKEE (reference sequence). The CDR3 length is 15 residues. J gave up 3 bases and V 5 bases, and 6 bases lay outside the gene matches. Here the CDR3 DNA reads TGTGCCAGCAGATGGAGACTAGCGGACTACAATGAGCAGTTCTTC. Residues: CASRWRLADYNEQFF.

The chain recombines TRBV28 with TRBJ2-1; D unclear. The length of the CDR3 is 11 residues. Trimming removed 8 bases at V and 3 bases at J, with 5 bases between. Germline values: CDR1 MDHEN, CDR2 SYDVKM. The CDR3 coding sequence is TGTGCCAGCCTGAGCTACAATGAGCAGTTCTTC. Translated: CASLSYNEQFF.

CDR3 amino acids: CASTTGGFNQETQYF. CDR3 bases: TGCGCCAGCACTACAGGGGGCTTCAACCAAGAGACCCAGTACTTC. The gene calls are TRBV5-1 and TRBJ2-5; 9 bases are a match to TRBD1. V was clipped by 6 bases and J by 0 bases; unmatched bases: 6. CDR3 length: 15 amino acids. Looked up from germline, CDR1 is SGHRS and CDR2 is YFSETQ.

This clone showed up just once. The V gene is TRBV7-8, the J gene TRBJ2-1; 10 positions match TRBD2. The CDR3 consists of 17 residues. Germline V CDR1 and CDR2: SGHVS, FQNEAQ. After removal of 5 bases from V and 3 bases from J, the junction contained 10 bases not matched to a gene. CDR3 sequence: CASSPTLRTSGYNEQFF. The CDR3 bases are TGTGCCAGCAGCCCGACACTTCGGACTAGCGGCTACAATGAGCAGTTCTTC.

The V call is TRBV5-1, the J call TRBJ2-3, with D unclear. Germline lookup yields CDR1 SGHRS and CDR2 YFSETQ. The V and J ends lost 1 base and 5 bases respectively, with 11 bases between them. The CDR3 extends over 14 amino acids. CDR3 residues: CASSLSRIGDTQYF. CDR3 DNA: TGCGCCAGCAGCTTGTCCAGGATCGGAGATACGCAGTATTTT.

The chain uses TRBV30 and TRBJ1-1; the D is unclear. V was cut by 3 bases and J by 0 bases, with 8 bases left in between. The CDR3 extends over 13 amino acids. Per the germline V gene, CDR1 is GTSNPN and CDR2 is SVGIG (reference sequence). The CDR3 DNA follows: TGTGCCTGGAGGAGTTCTTTGAACACTGAAGCTTTCTTT. It codes for CAWRSSLNTEAFF.

The V call is TRBV19, the J call TRBJ2-7, with D maybe TRBD2 (5 bases). The V end lost 1 base, the J end lost 3 bases, and 10 bases lay between the germline ends. The CDR3 sequence is 14 residues long. Looked up from germline, CDR1 is LNHDA and CDR2 is SQIVND (reference sequence). The CDR3 spells CASSIAGLRYEQYF. The CDR3 region has the DNA TGTGCCAGTAGTATAGCCGGACTTCGCTACGAGCAGTACTTC.

CDR3 DNA sequence: TGTGCCAGCAGGCTACAGGGGGAGGCTTTCTTT. Translating gives CASRLQGEAFF. The chain recombines TRBV6-1 with TRBJ1-1, with 8 bases matching TRBD1. The CDR3 runs to 11 residues. Losses at the gene ends were 6 bases for V and 11 bases for J; bases not matched to a gene: 5. The germline CDR1 and CDR2 sequences are MNHNS and SASEGT.

The chain combines TRBV9 with TRBJ2-1; TRBD2 matches 11 bases. This CDR3 has 16 amino acids. V was clipped by 3 bases and J by 9 bases; unmatched bases: 11. CDR1 SGDLS and CDR2 YYNGEE come from the germline V gene. The CDR3 sequence is CASSALAGGGGGEQFF. DNA for the CDR3: TGTGCCAGCAGCGCGCTAGCGGGAGGCGGGGGGGGTGAGCAGTTCTTC.

V is TRBV5-1 and J is TRBJ2-5; TRBD1 matches 8 bases. The germline V gene has CDR1 SGHRS and CDR2 YFSETQ. The CDR3 is 13 amino acids. The V gene end was trimmed by 4 bases and the J gene end by 5 bases; junction bases not matched to a gene: 4. The CDR3 sequence is CASSPGGEETQYF. CDR3 coding DNA: TGCGCCAGCAGCCCAGGGGGCGAGGAGACCCAGTACTTC.

The chain couples TRBV5-1 to TRBJ1-5, with D perhaps TRBD1 (6 bases). The CDR3 totals 15 residues. Germline assignment: CDR1 SGHRS and CDR2 YFSETQ. The germline V and J ends were trimmed by 0 bases and 2 bases, with 9 bases remaining between them. The CDR3 loop is CASSLEGQRNQPQHF. The CDR3 DNA follows: TGCGCCAGCAGCTTGGAAGGACAGCGCAATCAGCCCCAGCATTTT.

The chain carries TRBV7-8 and TRBJ2-1, with 7 bases lining up with TRBD1. J gave up 10 bases and V 2 bases, and 8 bases lay outside the gene matches. The CDR3 is 14 residues long. Germline CDR1 is SGHVS and CDR2 is FQNEAQ. Written as DNA, the CDR3 is TGTGCCAGCAGCTTATCTACAGGGGATAAAGAGCAGTTCTTC. It is translated as CASSLSTGDKEQFF.

The chain has TRBV10-2 and TRBJ2-3, with 10 bases lining up with TRBD2. Germline trimming cut 6 bases from V and 13 bases from J; bases unmatched to any gene: 16. Germline CDR1 is WSHSY and CDR2 is SAAADI. There are 15 residues in the CDR3. The CDR3 nucleotides read TGCGCCAGCAGGGTCTTACTAGCGGGGTCCCAGCTGGAGTATTTT. Translated, it gives CASRVLLAGSQLEYF.

J is TRBJ1-6 and V is TRBV6-5; tentative D call: TRBD1 (6 bases). Per germline, CDR1 MNHEY and CDR2 SVGAGI. CDR3 size: 14 residues. The V and J ends lost 2 bases and 9 bases respectively, with 11 bases between them. The CDR3 region has the DNA TGTGCCAGCAGTTACAGGGGGGGTGGTTCACCCCTCCACTTT. The encoded protein is CASSYRGGGSPLHF.

The chain employs TRBV5-5 and TRBJ1-1; D not resolved. V was cut by 7 bases and J by 3 bases, with 10 bases left in between. The CDR3 extends over 12 amino acids. Germline CDR1 SGHKS, CDR2 YYEKEE (reference sequence). The CDR3 DNA sequence: TGTGCCAGCGGCCAACAAGACACTGAAGCTTTCTTT. Translation gives CASGQQDTEAFF. The variable domain in full, with the rest retrieved from reference TRBV5-5 and TRBJ1-1, is DAGVTQSPTHLIKTRGQQVTLRCSPISGHKSVSWYQQVLGQGPQFIFQYYEKEERGRGNFPDRFSARQFPNYSSELNVNALLLGDSALYLCASGQQDTEAFFGQGTRLTVV.